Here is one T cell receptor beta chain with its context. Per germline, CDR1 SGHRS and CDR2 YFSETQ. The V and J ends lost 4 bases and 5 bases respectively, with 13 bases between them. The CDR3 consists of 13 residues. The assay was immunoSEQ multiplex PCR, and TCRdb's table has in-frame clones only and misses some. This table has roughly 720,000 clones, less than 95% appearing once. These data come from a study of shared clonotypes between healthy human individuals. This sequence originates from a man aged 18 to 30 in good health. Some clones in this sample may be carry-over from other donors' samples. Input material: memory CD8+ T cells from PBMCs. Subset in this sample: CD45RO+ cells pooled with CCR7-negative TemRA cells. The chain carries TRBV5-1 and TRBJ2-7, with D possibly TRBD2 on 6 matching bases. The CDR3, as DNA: TGCGCCAGCAGCCCCGGGGGTGCGCACGAGCAGTACTTC. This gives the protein CASSPGGAHEQYF.